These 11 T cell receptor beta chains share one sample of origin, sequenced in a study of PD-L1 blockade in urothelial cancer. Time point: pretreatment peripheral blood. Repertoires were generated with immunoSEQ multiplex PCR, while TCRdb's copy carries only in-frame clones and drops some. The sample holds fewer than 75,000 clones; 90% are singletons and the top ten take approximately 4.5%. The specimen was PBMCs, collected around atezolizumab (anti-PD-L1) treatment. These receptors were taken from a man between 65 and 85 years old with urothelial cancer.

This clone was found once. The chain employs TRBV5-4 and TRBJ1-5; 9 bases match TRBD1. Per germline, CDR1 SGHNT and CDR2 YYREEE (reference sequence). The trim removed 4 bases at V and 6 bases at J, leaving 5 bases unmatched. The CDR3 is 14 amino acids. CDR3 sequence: CASSRQGEGQPQHF. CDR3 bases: TGTGCCAGCAGCCGACAGGGGGAGGGTCAGCCCCAGCATTTT.

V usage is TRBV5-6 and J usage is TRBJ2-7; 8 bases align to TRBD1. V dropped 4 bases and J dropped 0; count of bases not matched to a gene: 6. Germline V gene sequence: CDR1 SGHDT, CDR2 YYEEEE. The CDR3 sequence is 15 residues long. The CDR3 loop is CASSPTGGSSYEQYF. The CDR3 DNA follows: TGTGCCAGCAGCCCTACAGGGGGAAGCTCCTACGAGCAGTACTTC.

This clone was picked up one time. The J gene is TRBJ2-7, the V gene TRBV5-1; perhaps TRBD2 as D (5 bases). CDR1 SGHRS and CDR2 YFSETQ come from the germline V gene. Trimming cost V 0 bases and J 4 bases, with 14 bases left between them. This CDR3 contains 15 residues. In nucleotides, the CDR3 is TGCGCCAGCAGCTTGGCCTTGAGCGGAACATACGAGCAGTACTTC. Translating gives CASSLALSGTYEQYF.

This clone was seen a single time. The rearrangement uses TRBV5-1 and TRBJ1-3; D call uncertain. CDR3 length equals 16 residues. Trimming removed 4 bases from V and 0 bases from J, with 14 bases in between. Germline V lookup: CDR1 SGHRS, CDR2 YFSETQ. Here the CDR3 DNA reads TGCGCCAGCAGCGACACCCCCGGGAGCTCTGGAAACACCATATATTTT. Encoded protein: CASSDTPGSSGNTIYF.

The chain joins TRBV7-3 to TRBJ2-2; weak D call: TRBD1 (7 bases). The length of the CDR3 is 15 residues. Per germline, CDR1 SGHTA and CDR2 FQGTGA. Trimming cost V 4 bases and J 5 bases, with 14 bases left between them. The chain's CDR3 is CASSSDRAGTGELFF. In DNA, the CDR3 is TGTGCCAGCAGCTCTGACAGGGCGGGGACCGGGGAGCTGTTTTTT.

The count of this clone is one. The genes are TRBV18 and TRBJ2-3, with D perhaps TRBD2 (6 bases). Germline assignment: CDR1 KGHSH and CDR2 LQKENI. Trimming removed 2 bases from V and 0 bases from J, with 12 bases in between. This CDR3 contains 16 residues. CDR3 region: CASSPEGGMSTDTQYF. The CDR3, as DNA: TGTGCCAGCTCACCAGAAGGCGGGATGAGCACAGATACGCAGTATTTT.

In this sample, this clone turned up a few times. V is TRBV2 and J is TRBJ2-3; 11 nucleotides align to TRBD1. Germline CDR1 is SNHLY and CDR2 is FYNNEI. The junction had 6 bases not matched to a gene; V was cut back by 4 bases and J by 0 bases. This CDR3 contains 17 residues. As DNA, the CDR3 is TGTGCCAGCAGTGCGGACAGGGGGCATTTCAGCACAGATACGCAGTATTTT. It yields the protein CASSADRGHFSTDTQYF. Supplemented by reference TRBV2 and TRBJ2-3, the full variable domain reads EPEVTQTPSHQVTQMGQEVILRCVPISNHLYFYWYRQILGQKVEFLVSFYNNEISEKSEIFDDQFSVERPDGSNFTLKIRSTKLEDSAMYFCASSADRGHFSTDTQYFGPGTRLTVL.

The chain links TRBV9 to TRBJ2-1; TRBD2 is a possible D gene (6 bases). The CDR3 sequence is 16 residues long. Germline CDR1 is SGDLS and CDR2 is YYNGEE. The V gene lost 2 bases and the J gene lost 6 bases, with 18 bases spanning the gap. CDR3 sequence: CASSVGGLGSFNEQFF. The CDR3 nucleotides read TGTGCCAGCAGCGTTGGAGGGCTAGGATCGTTCAATGAGCAGTTCTTC.

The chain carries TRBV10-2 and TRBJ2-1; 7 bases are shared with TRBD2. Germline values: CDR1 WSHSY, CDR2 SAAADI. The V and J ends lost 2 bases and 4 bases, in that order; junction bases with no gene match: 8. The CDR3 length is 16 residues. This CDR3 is CASSEQGGSLYNEQFF. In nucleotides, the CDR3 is TGCGCCAGCAGTGAGCAAGGCGGGAGTTTATACAATGAGCAGTTCTTC.

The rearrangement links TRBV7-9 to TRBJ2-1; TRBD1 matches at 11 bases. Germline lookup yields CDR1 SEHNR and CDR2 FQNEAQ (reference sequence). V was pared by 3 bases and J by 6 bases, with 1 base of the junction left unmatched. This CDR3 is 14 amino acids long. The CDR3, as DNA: TGTGCCAGCAGCTTCGGGACAGGGGGCAATGAGCAGTTCTTC. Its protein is CASSFGTGGNEQFF.

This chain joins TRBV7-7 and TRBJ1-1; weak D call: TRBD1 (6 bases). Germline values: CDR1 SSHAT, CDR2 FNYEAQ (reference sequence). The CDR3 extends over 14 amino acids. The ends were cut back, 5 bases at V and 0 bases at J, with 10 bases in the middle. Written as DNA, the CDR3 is TGTGCCAGCAGCCCCGGACAGATGAACACTGAAGCTTTCTTT. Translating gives CASSPGQMNTEAFF.